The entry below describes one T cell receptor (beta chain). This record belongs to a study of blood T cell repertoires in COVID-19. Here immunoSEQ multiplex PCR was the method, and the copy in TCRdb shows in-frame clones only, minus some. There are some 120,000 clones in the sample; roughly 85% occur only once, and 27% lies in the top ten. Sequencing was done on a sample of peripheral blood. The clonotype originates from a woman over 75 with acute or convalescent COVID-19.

The CDR3 bases are TGCAGCGTTAAAGGACAGGGAGGGAACACTGAAGCTTTCTTT. Translating it yields CSVKGQGGNTEAFF. J is TRBJ1-1 and V is TRBV29-1; TRBD1 aligns across 8 bases. Unmatched junction bases numbered 6, after V lost 5 bases and J lost 1 base. Germline CDR1 is SQVTM and CDR2 is ANQGSEA. This CDR3 has 14 residues.